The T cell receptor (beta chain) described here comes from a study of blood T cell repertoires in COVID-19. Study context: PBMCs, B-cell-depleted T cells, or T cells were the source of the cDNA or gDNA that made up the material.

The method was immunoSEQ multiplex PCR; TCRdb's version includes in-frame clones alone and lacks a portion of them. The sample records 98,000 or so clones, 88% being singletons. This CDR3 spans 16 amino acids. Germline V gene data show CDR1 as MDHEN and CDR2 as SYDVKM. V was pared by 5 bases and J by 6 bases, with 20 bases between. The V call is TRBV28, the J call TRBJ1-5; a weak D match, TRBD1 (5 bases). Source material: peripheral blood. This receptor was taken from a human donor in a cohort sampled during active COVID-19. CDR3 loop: CASSGGNPAAGQPQHF. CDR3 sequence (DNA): TGTGCCAGCAGTGGGGGGAATCCGGCAGCAGGTCAGCCCCAGCATTTT.